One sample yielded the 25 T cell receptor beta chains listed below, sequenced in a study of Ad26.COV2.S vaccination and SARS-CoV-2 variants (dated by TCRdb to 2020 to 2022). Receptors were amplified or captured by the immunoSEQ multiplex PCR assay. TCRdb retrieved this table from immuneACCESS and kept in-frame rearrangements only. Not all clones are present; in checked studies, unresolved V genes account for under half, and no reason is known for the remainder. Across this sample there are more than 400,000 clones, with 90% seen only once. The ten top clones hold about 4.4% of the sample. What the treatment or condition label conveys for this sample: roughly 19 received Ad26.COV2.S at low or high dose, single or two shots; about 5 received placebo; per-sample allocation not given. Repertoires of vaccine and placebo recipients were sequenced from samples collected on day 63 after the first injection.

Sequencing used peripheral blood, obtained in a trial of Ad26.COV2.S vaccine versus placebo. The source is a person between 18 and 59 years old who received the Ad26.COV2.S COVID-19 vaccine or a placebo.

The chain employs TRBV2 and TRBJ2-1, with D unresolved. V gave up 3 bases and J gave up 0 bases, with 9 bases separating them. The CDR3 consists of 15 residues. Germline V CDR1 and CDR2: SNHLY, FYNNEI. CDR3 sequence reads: CASSEVVSSYNEQFF. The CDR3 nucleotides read TGTGCCAGCAGTGAGGTGGTCAGCTCCTACAATGAGCAGTTCTTC. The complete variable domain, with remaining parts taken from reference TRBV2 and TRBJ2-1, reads EPEVTQTPSHQVTQMGQEVILRCVPISNHLYFYWYRQILGQKVEFLVSFYNNEISEKSEIFDDQFSVERPDGSNFTLKIRSTKLEDSAMYFCASSEVVSSYNEQFFGPGTRLTVL.

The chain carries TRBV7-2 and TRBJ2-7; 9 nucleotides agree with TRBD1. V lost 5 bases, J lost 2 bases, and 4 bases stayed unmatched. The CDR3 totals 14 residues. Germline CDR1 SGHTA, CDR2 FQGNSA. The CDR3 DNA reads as TGTGCCAGCAGCCGGGGACAGGGCCCCTACGAGCAGTACTTC. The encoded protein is CASSRGQGPYEQYF.

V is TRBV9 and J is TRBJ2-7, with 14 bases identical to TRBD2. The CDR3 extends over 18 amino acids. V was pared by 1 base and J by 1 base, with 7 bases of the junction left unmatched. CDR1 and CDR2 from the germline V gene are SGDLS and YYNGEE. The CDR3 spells CASSVTGTSGSKSYEQYF. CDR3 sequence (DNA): TGTGCCAGCAGCGTAACCGGGACTAGCGGGAGTAAGTCCTACGAGCAGTACTTC.

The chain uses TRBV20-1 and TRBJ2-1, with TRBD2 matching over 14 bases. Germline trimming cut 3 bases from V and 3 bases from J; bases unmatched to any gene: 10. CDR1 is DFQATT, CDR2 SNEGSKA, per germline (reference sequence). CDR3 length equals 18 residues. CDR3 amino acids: CSASPGLAGVRSYNEQFF. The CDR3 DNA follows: TGCAGTGCTAGTCCGGGACTAGCGGGAGTGAGGAGCTACAATGAGCAGTTCTTC.

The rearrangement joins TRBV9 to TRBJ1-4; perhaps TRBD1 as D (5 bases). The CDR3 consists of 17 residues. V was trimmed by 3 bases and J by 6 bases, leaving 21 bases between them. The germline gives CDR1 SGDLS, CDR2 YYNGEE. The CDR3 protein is CASSANRDLETYEKLFF. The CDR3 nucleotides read TGTGCCAGCAGCGCGAACCGGGACCTCGAGACATATGAAAAACTGTTTTTT.

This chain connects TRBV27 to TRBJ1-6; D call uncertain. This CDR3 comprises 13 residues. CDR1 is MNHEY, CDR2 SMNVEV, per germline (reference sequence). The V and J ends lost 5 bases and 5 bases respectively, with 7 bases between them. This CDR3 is CASSRQDNSPLHF. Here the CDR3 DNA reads TGTGCCAGCAGTAGGCAAGATAATTCACCCCTCCACTTT.

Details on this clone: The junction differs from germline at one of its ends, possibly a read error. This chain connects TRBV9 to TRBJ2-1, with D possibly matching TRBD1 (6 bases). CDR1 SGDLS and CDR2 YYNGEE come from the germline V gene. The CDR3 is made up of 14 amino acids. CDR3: CATISRGSHNEQFF. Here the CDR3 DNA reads TGTGCCACCATCTCCAGGGGCTCCCACAATGAGCAGTTCTTC.

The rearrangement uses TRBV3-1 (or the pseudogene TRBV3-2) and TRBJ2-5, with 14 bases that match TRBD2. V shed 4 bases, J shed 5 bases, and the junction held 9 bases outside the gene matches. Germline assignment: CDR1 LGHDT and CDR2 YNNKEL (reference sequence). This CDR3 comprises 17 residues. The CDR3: CASSPWTSGRPSETQYF. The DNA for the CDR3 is TGTGCCAGCAGCCCTTGGACTAGCGGGAGGCCCTCGGAGACCCAGTACTTC.

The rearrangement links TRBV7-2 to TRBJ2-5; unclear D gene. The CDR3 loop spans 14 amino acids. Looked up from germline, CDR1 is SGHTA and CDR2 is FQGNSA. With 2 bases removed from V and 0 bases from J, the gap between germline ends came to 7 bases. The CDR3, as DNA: TGTGCCAGCAGCTTAAAAGATTACCAAGAGACCCAGTACTTC. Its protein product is CASSLKDYQETQYF.

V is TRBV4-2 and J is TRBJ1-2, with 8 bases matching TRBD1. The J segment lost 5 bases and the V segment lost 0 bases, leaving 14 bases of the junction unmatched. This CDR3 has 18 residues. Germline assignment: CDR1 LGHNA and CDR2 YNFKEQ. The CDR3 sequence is CASSQDAAGGGLLYGYTF. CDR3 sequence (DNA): TGTGCCAGCAGCCAAGATGCGGCAGGGGGCGGCCTATTATATGGCTACACCTTC.

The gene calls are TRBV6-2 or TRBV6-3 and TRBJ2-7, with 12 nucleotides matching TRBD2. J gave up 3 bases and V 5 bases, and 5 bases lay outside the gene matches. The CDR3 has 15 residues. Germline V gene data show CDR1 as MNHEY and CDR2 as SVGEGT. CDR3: CASSTTSGSHYEQYF. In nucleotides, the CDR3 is TGTGCCAGCAGTACGACTAGCGGGAGTCACTACGAGCAGTACTTC.

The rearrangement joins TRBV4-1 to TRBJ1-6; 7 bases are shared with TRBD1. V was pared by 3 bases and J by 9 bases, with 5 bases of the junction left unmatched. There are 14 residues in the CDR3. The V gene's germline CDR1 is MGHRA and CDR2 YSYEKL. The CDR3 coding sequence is TGCGCCAGCAGCCAGATTGACAGGGTTTCACCCCTCCACTTT. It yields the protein CASSQIDRVSPLHF.

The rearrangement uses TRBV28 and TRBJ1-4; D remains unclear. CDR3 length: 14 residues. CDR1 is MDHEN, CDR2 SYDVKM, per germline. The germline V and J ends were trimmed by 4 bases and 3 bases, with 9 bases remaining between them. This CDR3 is CASSWGVPNEKLFF. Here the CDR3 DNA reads TGTGCCAGCAGTTGGGGAGTCCCTAATGAAAAACTGTTTTTT.

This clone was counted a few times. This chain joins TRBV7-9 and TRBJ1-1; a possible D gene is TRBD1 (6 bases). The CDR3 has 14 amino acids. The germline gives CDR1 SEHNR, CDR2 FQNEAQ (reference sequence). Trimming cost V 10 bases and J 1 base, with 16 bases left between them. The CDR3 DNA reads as TGTGCCATCCGTACCGGGGGCACGAACACTGAAGCTTTCTTT. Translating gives CAIRTGGTNTEAFF.

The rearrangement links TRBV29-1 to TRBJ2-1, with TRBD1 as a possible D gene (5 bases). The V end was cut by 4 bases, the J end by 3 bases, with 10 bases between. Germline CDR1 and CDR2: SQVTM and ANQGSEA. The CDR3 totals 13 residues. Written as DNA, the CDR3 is TGCAGCGTTGCGGTCAGGGACTACAATGAGCAGTTCTTC. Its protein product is CSVAVRDYNEQFF.

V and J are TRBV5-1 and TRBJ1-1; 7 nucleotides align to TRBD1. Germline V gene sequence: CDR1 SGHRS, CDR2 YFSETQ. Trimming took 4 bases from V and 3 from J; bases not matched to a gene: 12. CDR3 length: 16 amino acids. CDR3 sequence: CASSLRAGGTDTEAFF. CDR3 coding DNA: TGCGCCAGCAGCCTCCGGGCAGGGGGGACTGACACTGAAGCTTTCTTT.

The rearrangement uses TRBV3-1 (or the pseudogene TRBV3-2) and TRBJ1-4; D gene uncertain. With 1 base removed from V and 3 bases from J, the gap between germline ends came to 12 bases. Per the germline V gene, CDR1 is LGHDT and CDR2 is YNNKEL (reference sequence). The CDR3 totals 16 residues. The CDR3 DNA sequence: TGTGCCAGCAGCCAAGGAGGGCTCGGGGCTAATGAAAAACTGTTTTTT. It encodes CASSQGGLGANEKLFF.

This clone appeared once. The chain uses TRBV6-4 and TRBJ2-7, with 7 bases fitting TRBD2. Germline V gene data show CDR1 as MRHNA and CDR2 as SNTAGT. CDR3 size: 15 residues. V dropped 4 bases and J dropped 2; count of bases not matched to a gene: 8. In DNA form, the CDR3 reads TGTGCCAGCAGTGGCTTTGGCGGGAGTACCTACGAGCAGTACTTC. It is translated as CASSGFGGSTYEQYF.

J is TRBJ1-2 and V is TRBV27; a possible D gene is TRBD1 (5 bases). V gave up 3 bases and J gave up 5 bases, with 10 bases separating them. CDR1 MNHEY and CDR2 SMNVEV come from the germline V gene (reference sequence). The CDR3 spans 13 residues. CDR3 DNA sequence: TGTGCCAGCAGTTTTTCGGGGGATTATGGCTACACCTTC. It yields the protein CASSFSGDYGYTF.

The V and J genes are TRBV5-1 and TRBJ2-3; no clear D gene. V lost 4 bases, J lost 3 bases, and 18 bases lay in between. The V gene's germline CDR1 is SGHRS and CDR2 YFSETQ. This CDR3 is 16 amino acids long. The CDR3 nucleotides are TGCGCCAGCAGCCCAGTCCCAGTGTCTTTAACAGATACGCAGTATTTT. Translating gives CASSPVPVSLTDTQYF.

CDR3: CATSRIAGANEQYF. The CDR3 nucleotides are TGTGCCACCAGCAGAATAGCGGGAGCGAACGAGCAGTACTTC. The chain recombines TRBV15 with TRBJ2-7, with 9 positions matching TRBD2. The J segment lost 5 bases and the V segment lost 2 bases, leaving 4 bases of the junction unmatched. The CDR3 totals 14 residues. CDR1 and CDR2 from the germline V gene are LNHNV and YYDKDF (reference sequence).

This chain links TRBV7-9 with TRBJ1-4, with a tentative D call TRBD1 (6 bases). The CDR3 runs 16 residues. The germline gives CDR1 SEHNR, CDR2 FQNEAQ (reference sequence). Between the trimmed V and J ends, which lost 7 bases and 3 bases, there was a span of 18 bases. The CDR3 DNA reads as TGTGCCAGCAACCAGAAAAACAGGGTGGCTAATGAAAAACTGTTTTTT. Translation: CASNQKNRVANEKLFF.

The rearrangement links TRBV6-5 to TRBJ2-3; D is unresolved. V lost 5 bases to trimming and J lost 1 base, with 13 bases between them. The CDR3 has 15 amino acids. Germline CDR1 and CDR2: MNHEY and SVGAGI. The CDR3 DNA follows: TGTGCCAGCAGTCGAGACCCTACCCGCACAGATACGCAGTATTTT. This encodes CASSRDPTRTDTQYF.

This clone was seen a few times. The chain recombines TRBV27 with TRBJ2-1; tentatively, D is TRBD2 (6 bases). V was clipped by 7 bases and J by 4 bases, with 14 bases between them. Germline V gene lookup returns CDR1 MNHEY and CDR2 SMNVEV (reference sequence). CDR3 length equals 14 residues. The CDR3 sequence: CASKAAGPYNEQFF. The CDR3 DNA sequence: TGTGCCAGCAAAGCGGCGGGACCATACAATGAGCAGTTCTTC.

CDR3 DNA sequence: TGTGCCAGCTCCCCCGATCGGGGAGCCGGGGAGCTGTTTTTT. Its protein product is CASSPDRGAGELFF. The chain combines TRBV18 with TRBJ2-2; D perhaps matches TRBD2 (5 bases). This CDR3 is 14 amino acids long. From germline, CDR1 is KGHSH and CDR2 LQKENI. Trimming took off 6 bases at V and 6 bases at J, with 14 bases between the two ends.